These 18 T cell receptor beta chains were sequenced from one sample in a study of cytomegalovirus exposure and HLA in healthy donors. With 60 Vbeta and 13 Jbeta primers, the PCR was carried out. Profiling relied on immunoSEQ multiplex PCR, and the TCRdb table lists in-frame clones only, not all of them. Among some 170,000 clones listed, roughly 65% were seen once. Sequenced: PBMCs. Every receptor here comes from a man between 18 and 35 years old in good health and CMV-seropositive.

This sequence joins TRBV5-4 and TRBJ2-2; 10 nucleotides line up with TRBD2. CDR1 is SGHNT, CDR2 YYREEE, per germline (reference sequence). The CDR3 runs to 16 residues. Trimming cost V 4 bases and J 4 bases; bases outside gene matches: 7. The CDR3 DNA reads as TGTGCCAGCAGCCCGTGGACTAGCGGAATCACCGGGGAGCTGTTTTTT. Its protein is CASSPWTSGITGELFF.

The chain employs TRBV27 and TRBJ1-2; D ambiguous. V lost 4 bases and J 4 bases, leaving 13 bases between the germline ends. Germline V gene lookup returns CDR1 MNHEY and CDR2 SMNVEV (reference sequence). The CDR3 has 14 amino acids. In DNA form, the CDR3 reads TGTGCCAGCAGTTCGTCCAGAGGGCGCTATGGCTACACCTTC. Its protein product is CASSSSRGRYGYTF.

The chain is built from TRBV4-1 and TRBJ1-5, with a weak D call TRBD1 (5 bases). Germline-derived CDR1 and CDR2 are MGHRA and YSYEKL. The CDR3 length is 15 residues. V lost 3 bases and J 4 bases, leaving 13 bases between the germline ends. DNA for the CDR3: TGCGCCAGCAGCCAGAATCCCCAGGGAAATCAGCCCCAGCATTTT. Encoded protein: CASSQNPQGNQPQHF.

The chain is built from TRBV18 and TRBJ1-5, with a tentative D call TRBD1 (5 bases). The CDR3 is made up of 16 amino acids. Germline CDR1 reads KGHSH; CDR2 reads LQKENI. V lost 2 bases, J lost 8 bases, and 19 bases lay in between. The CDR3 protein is CASSPAKAQGDKPQHF. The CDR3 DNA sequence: TGTGCCAGCTCACCAGCGAAGGCGCAGGGCGATAAGCCCCAGCATTTT.

In nucleotides, the CDR3 is TGTGCCAGCTACATCGACAGCAAAGCTTTCTTT. Residues: CASYIDSKAFF. The chain links TRBV6-6 to TRBJ1-1; D is possibly TRBD1 (5 bases). The CDR3 is made up of 11 amino acids. Germline loops: CDR1 MNHNY, CDR2 SVGAGI (reference sequence). Trimming left V 8 bases short and J 9 bases short, with 13 bases between.

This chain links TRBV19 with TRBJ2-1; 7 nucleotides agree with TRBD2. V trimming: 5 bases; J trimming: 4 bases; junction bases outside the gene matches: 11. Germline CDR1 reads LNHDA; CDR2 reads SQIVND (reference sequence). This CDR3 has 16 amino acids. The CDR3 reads CASSALTSNGYNEQFF. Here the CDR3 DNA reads TGTGCCAGTAGTGCTTTGACTAGCAACGGGTACAATGAGCAGTTCTTC.

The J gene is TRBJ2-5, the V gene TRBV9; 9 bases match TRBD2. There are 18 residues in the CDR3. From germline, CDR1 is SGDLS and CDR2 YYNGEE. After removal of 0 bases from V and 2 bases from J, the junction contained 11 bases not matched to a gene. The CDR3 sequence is CASSVAGGSGGSQETQYF. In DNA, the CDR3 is TGTGCCAGCAGCGTAGCTGGAGGTAGCGGGGGCTCTCAAGAGACCCAGTACTTC.

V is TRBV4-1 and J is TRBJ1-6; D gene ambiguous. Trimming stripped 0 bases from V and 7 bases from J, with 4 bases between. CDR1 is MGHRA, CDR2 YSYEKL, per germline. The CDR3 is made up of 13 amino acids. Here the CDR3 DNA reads TGCGCCAGCAGCCAAGAAGCGAATTCACCCCTCCACTTT. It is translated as CASSQEANSPLHF.

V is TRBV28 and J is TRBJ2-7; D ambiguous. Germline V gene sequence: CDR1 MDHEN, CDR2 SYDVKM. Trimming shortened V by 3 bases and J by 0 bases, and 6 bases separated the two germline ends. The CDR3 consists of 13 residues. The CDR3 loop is CASSFRGSYEQYV. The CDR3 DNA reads TGTGCCAGCAGTTTTCGAGGCTCCTACGAGCAGTACGTC.

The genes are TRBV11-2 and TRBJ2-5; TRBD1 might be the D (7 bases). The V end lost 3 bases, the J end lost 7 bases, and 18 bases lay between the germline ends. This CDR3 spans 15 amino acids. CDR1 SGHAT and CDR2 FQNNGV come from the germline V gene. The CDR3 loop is CASSFGQEGSGTQYF. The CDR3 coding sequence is TGTGCCAGCAGCTTCGGACAGGAGGGATCAGGGACCCAGTACTTC.

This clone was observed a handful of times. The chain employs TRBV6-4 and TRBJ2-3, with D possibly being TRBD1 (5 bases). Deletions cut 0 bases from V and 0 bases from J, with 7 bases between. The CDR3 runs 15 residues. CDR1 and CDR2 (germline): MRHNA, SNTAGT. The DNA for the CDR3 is TGTGCCAGCAGTGACTCGAAGGGGAGCACAGATACGCAGTATTTT. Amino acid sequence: CASSDSKGSTDTQYF.

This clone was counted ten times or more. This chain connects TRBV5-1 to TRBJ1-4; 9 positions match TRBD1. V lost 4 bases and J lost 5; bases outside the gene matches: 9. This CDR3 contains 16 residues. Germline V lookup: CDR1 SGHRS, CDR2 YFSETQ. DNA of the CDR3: TGCGCCAGCAGCCTGAATACCGGGACAGGGAATGAAAAACTGTTTTTT. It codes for CASSLNTGTGNEKLFF.

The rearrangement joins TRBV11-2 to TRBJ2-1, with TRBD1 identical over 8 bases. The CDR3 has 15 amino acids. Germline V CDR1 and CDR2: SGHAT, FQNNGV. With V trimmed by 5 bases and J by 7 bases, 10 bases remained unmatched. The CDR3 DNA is TGTGCCAGCAGCGCCGCCTGGACAGGGTGGAATGAGCAGTTCTTC. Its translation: CASSAAWTGWNEQFF.

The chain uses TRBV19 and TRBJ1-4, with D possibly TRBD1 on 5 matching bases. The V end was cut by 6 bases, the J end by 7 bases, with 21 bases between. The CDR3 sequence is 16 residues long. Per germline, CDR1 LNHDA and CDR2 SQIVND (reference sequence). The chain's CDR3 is CASRIPWDRGGEKLFF. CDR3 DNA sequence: TGTGCCAGTAGGATTCCTTGGGACCGGGGGGGTGAAAAACTGTTTTTT.

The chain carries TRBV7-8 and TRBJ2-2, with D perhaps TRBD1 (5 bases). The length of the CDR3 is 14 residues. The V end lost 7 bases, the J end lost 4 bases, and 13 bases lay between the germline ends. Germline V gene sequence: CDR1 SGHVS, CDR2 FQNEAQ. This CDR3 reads CASKGLEFTGELFF. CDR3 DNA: TGTGCCAGCAAGGGGCTAGAATTCACCGGGGAGCTGTTTTTT.

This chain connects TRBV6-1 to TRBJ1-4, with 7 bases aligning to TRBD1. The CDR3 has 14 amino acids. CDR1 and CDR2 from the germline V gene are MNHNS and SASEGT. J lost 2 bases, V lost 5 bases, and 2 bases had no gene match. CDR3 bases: TGTGCCAGCAGTTCACAGGGGACTAATGAAAAACTGTTTTTT. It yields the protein CASSSQGTNEKLFF.

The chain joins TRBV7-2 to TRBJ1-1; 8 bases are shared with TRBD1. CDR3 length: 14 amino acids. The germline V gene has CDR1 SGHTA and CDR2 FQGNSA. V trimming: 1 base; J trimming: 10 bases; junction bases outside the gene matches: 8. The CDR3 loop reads CASSLVGTGGVAFF. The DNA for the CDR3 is TGTGCCAGCAGCTTAGTGGGGACAGGAGGGGTAGCTTTCTTT.

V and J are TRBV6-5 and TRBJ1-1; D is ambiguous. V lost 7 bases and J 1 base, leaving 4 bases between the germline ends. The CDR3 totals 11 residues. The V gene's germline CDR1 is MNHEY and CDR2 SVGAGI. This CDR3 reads CASTRNTEAFF. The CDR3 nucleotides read TGTGCCAGCACCAGGAACACTGAAGCTTTCTTT.